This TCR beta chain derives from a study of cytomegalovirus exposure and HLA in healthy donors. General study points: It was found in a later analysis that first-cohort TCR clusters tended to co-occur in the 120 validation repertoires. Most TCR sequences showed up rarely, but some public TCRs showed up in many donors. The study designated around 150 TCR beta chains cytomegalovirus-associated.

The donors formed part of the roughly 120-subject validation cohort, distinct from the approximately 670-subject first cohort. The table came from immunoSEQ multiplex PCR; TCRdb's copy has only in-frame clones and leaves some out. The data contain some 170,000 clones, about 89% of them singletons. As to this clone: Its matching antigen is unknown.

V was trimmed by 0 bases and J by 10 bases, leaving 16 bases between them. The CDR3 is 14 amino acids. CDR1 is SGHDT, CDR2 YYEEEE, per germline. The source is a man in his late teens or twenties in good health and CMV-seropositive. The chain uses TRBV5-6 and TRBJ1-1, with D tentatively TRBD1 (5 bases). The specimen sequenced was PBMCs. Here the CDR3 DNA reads TGTGCCAGCAGCTTGGGACAGCCAACCCGCGGAGCTTTCTTT. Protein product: CASSLGQPTRGAFF.